This passage covers 19 T cell receptor beta chains from one sample sequenced in a study of cytomegalovirus exposure and HLA in healthy donors. Use of 60 Vbeta and 13 Jbeta primers characterized the PCR. Generated by immunoSEQ multiplex PCR, the TCRdb table keeps only in-frame clones and is missing some. The profile shows some 93,000 clones, 78% of them singletons. The material sequenced was PBMCs. The receptors shown here come from a middle-aged woman in good health and CMV-seronegative.

The V call is TRBV19, the J call TRBJ1-2, with TRBD1 identical over 8 bases. In germline, CDR1 is LNHDA, CDR2 SQIVND (reference sequence). V dropped 4 bases and J dropped 2; count of bases not matched to a gene: 3. The CDR3 has 14 residues. The CDR3, as DNA: TGTGCCAGTAGTAGACAGGGGAGCAACTATGGCTACACCTTC. Translating it yields CASSRQGSNYGYTF. Looking up the rest from reference TRBV19 and TRBJ1-2 gives the full variable domain: DGGITQSPKYLFRKEGQNVTLSCEQNLNHDAMYWYRQDPGQGLRLIYYSQIVNDFQKGDIAEGYSVSREKKESFPLTVTSAQKNPTAFYLCASSRQGSNYGYTFGSGTRLTVV.

The J gene is TRBJ2-2, the V gene TRBV12-5, with 8 nucleotides matching TRBD2. CDR1 and CDR2 from the germline V gene are LGHNT and FRNRAP. Trimming removed 1 base from V and 7 bases from J; junction bases left unmatched: 8. CDR3 size: 16 residues. The CDR3 sequence: CASGLGPLTSVGELFF. The CDR3 DNA reads as TGTGCTAGTGGTTTGGGCCCCCTGACTAGCGTCGGGGAGCTGTTTTTT.

There are a few counts of this clone. J is TRBJ2-7 and V is TRBV7-9; possible D gene TRBD1, 5 bases. V lost 4 bases and J lost 0, with 13 bases in between. In germline, CDR1 is SEHNR, CDR2 FQNEAQ (reference sequence). This CDR3 is built from 15 residues. DNA of the CDR3: TGTGCCAGCAGCTCGCAGGGTTGGGGCTCCTACGAGCAGTACTTC. Encoded protein: CASSSQGWGSYEQYF.

The chain carries TRBV5-1 and TRBJ1-3; D remains unclear. With 1 base removed from V and 0 bases from J, the gap between germline ends came to 17 bases. Germline V CDR1 and CDR2: SGHRS, YFSETQ. The CDR3 is made up of 18 amino acids. CDR3 loop: CASSLRSPTSRSGNTIYF. The CDR3 DNA sequence: TGCGCCAGCAGCTTGCGATCCCCGACTTCCCGCTCTGGAAACACCATATATTTT. Full variable domain (outside the CDR3, taken from reference TRBV5-1 and TRBJ1-3): KAGVTQTPRYLIKTRGQQVTLSCSPISGHRSVSWYQQTPGQGLQFLFEYFSETQRNKGNFPGRFSGRQFSNSRSEMNVSTLELGDSALYLCASSLRSPTSRSGNTIYFGEGSWLTVV.

The CDR3 DNA reads as TGCGCCAGCAGCCGCCTTGCCACAGGGAATCAGCCCCAGCATTTT. Translated, it gives CASSRLATGNQPQHF. The V and J genes are TRBV4-1 and TRBJ1-5; possible D gene TRBD1, 6 bases. Germline CDR1 and CDR2: MGHRA and YSYEKL. This CDR3 has 15 residues. V was clipped by 4 bases and J by 4 bases, with 14 bases between them.

This clone was counted once. The chain carries TRBV7-2 and TRBJ2-5; D gene ambiguous. In germline, CDR1 is SGHTA, CDR2 FQGNSA. With 1 base removed from V and 3 bases from J, the gap between germline ends came to 9 bases. This CDR3 spans 14 amino acids. The CDR3 bases are TGTGCCAGCAGCTTAGGGGCCAAAAAAGAGACCCAGTACTTC. Its translation is CASSLGAKKETQYF.

This chain links TRBV4-2 with TRBJ2-3; 7 bases are a match to TRBD1. Germline loops: CDR1 LGHNA, CDR2 YNFKEQ. There are 15 residues in the CDR3. The J segment lost 6 bases and the V segment lost 1 base, leaving 7 bases of the junction unmatched. The CDR3 DNA reads as TGTGCCAGCAGCCAAGGAGACAGGGCGCGGGATACGCAGTATTTT. Translation gives CASSQGDRARDTQYF.

CDR3 coding DNA: TGTGCCAGCAGCTTGGATGGGACTAGCGGAATCACAGATACGCAGTATTTT. This encodes CASSLDGTSGITDTQYF. V and J are TRBV7-2 and TRBJ2-3; 11 bases match TRBD2. This CDR3 is 17 amino acids long. The V gene's germline CDR1 is SGHTA and CDR2 FQGNSA. J lost 2 bases, V lost 3 bases, and 7 bases had no gene match.

V gene TRBV6-5 combines with J gene TRBJ2-5, with a tentative D call TRBD2 (5 bases). The V end was cut by 6 bases, the J end by 1 base, with 12 bases between. Germline V gives CDR1 MNHEY, CDR2 SVGAGI. The CDR3 extends over 14 amino acids. The CDR3 is CASSPGTFQETQYF. As DNA, the CDR3 is TGTGCCAGCAGCCCGGGAACCTTCCAAGAGACCCAGTACTTC.

The CDR3 DNA reads TGCAGCGTTGTTTACCCGGAGCGGGAGCAGTTCTTC. Protein: CSVVYPEREQFF. This sequence joins TRBV29-1 and TRBJ2-1; D is perhaps TRBD2 (5 bases). Germline CDR1 reads SQVTM; CDR2 reads ANQGSEA. The V gene lost 4 bases and the J gene lost 10 bases, with 14 bases spanning the gap. The CDR3 is made up of 12 amino acids.

The V gene is TRBV11-2, the J gene TRBJ1-1; D is perhaps TRBD1 (6 bases). Germline loops: CDR1 SGHAT, CDR2 FQNNGV. Trimming took 3 bases from V and 1 from J, leaving 12 bases between them. The CDR3 sequence is 15 residues long. CDR3 DNA sequence: TGTGCCAGCAGCTTCGGACAGCAAACGAACACTGAAGCTTTCTTT. Protein: CASSFGQQTNTEAFF. The full variable domain, its missing parts supplied by reference TRBV11-2 and TRBJ1-1, is EAGVAQSPRYKIIEKRQSVAFWCNPISGHATLYWYQQILGQGPKLLIQFQNNGVVDDSQLPKDRFSAERLKGVDSTLKIQPAKLEDSAVYLCASSFGQQTNTEAFFGQGTRLTVV.

The V call is TRBV28, the J call TRBJ2-5; a possible D gene is TRBD2 (5 bases). The CDR3 runs to 12 residues. Trimming left V 5 bases short and J 7 bases short, with 11 bases between. Germline values: CDR1 MDHEN, CDR2 SYDVKM. The CDR3 spells CASSTIAGTQYF. Here the CDR3 DNA reads TGTGCCAGCAGTACCATCGCGGGGACCCAGTACTTC.

The chain has TRBV27 and TRBJ2-1; 10 bases match TRBD2. V was clipped by 4 bases and J by 9 bases; unmatched bases: 12. This CDR3 has 16 amino acids. Germline lookup yields CDR1 MNHEY and CDR2 SMNVEV (reference sequence). CDR3 in amino acids: CASSSLLLAGQTEQFF. CDR3 bases: TGTGCCAGCAGTTCCCTTTTACTAGCGGGGCAGACTGAGCAGTTCTTC.

The gene calls are TRBV28 and TRBJ1-5; TRBD1 matches at 10 bases. Germline V gene sequence: CDR1 MDHEN, CDR2 SYDVKM. The length of the CDR3 is 14 residues. Trimming took 6 bases from V and 6 from J; bases not matched to a gene: 5. CDR3 sequence (DNA): TGTGCCAGCAGCCAGACAGGGGGCAGTCAGCCCCAGCATTTT. It encodes CASSQTGGSQPQHF.

The chain combines TRBV5-1 with TRBJ1-5, with D perhaps matching TRBD1 (5 bases). The CDR3 contains 15 residues. Trimming took 4 bases from V and 0 from J, leaving 11 bases between them. Germline CDR1 and CDR2: SGHRS and YFSETQ. CDR3 in DNA: TGCGCCAGCAGCCCCCCGGGACTTAGCAATCAGCCCCAGCATTTT. Amino acids: CASSPPGLSNQPQHF.

The rearrangement uses TRBV7-2 and TRBJ2-5; 8 positions match TRBD1. Germline V gene data show CDR1 as SGHTA and CDR2 as FQGNSA. The length of the CDR3 is 13 residues. V lost 5 bases, J lost 4 bases, and 3 bases stayed unmatched. Here the CDR3 DNA reads TGTGCCAGCAGCCTCGACAGGGGAGAGACCCAGTACTTC. It specifies CASSLDRGETQYF.

V usage is TRBV19 and J usage is TRBJ2-7; 10 bases are a match to TRBD1. This CDR3 contains 14 residues. Unmatched junction bases numbered 4, after V lost 6 bases and J lost 2 bases. Per the germline V gene, CDR1 is LNHDA and CDR2 is SQIVND (reference sequence). The CDR3 coding sequence is TGTGCCAGTAGCCGGGACAGGGGTCCCTACGAGCAGTACTTC. Its protein is CASSRDRGPYEQYF. Combining the CDR3 with reference TRBV19 and TRBJ2-7 gives the whole variable domain DGGITQSPKYLFRKEGQNVTLSCEQNLNHDAMYWYRQDPGQGLRLIYYSQIVNDFQKGDIAEGYSVSREKKESFPLTVTSAQKNPTAFYLCASSRDRGPYEQYFGPGTRLTVT.

CDR3 DNA sequence: TGTGCCAGTAGTCCCACTCCCCCGGGACTAGTAGGTTCCTACGAGCAGTACTTC. Translating it yields CASSPTPPGLVGSYEQYF. The rearrangement uses TRBV19 and TRBJ2-7, with 8 bases fitting TRBD2. The CDR3 totals 18 residues. Germline values: CDR1 LNHDA, CDR2 SQIVND (reference sequence). J lost 1 base, V lost 5 bases, and 16 bases had no gene match.

The CDR3 spells CASRPTGSPEAFF. The CDR3 bases are TGTGCCAGCAGGCCCACAGGGTCCCCTGAAGCTTTCTTT. The chain links TRBV27 to TRBJ1-1; D perhaps matches TRBD1 (6 bases). The V end lost 6 bases, the J end lost 6 bases, and 14 bases lay between the germline ends. This CDR3 comprises 13 residues. CDR1 MNHEY and CDR2 SMNVEV come from the germline V gene (reference sequence).